The rows below give T cell receptor beta chains drawn from one sample of a study of Tregs in tolerant kidney transplant recipients. TCRdb's copy holds only in-frame clones and misses some; the assay was immunoSEQ multiplex PCR. The sample lists some 57,000 clones; around 90% were seen once. The material was CD8+ T cells from blood (PBMCs), obtained 24 months after the transplant. The receptor source for this set is a human patient who received a combined kidney and bone marrow transplant. Some T cells here may be from the graft donor. Each CDR3 is given with its conserved first and last residue. A D gene is named only where the DNA matches it firmly. Size tells how often a clone was seen (once, few, many) or the class of an expanded clone, and some rows leave it out.

TRBJ2-7 | 13 | . | TRBD1 | TRBV27 | TGTGCCAGCAGTTTGCTGGACAGGGCGCACCAGTACTTC | CASSLLDRAHQYF
TRBJ2-2 | 13 | . | . | TRBV4-1 | TGCGCCAGCAGCCCTATAATGACCGGGGAGCTGTTTTTT | CASSPIMTGELFF
TRBJ2-7 | 13 | . | TRBD2 | TRBV13 | TGTGCCAGCAGTTACAGCGGGGGCGAAGGGCAGTACTTC | CASSYSGGEGQYF
TRBJ2-7 | 13 | . | TRBD1 | TRBV11-2 | TGTGCCAGCAGCTTCGGGACAGACTACGAGCAGTACTTC | CASSFGTDYEQYF
TRBJ1-5 | 15 | . | TRBD1 | TRBV19 | TGTGCCAGTAGTAGACCGACAGGGGTGGGTCAGCCCCAGCATTTT | CASSRPTGVGQPQHF
TRBJ2-5 | 15 | . | . | TRBV7-6 | TGTGCCAGCAGCTTAGAATCTCGTCCCCAAGAGACCCAGTACTTC | CASSLESRPQETQYF
TRBJ2-5 | 16 | . | . | TRBV19 | TGTGCCAGTAGTATGAGTGTCCCTGTTGCCGAAGAGACCCAGTACTTC | CASSMSVPVAEETQYF
TRBJ2-1 | 15 | once | TRBD1 | TRBV19 | TGTGCCAGTAGTATTTGGACAGGCGTTTACAATGAGCAGTTCTTC | CASSIWTGVYNEQFF
TRBJ2-1 | 16 | . | TRBD2 | TRBV4-1 | TGCGCCAGCAGCCAATGGGGACTAGCGGACTACAATGAGCAGTTCTTC | CASSQWGLADYNEQFF
TRBJ2-1 | 15 | . | . | TRBV4-3 | TGCGCCAGCAGCCAAGATGGGGGCCGCTACAATGAGCAGTTCTTC | CASSQDGGRYNEQFF
TRBJ2-1 | 16 | . | TRBD1 | TRBV19 | TGTGCCAGTAGTATAGGAACTAGGGCCACAGGGGATGAGCAGTTCTTC | CASSIGTRATGDEQFF
TRBJ2-7 | 16 | . | . | TRBV4-3 | TGCGCCAGCAGCCAAGATTTTCGGGGTAAGGGCTACGAGCAGTACTTC | CASSQDFRGKGYEQYF
TRBJ1-2 | 14 | . | TRBD1 | TRBV27 | TGTGCCAGCAGTCCCATTTTAGGGGGCCGTGGCTACACCTTC | CASSPILGGRGYTF
TRBJ1-2 | 17 | . | . | TRBV25-1 | TGTGCCAGCAGTGAATTCGGCGAGACAGCGAACTACTATGGCTACACCTTC | CASSEFGETANYYGYTF
TRBJ2-1 | 12 | . | . | TRBV4-1 | TGCGCCAGCAGCCAAGTATACAATGAGCAGTTCTTC | CASSQVYNEQFF
TRBJ2-7 | 14 | . | . | TRBV6-4 | TGTGCCAGCACGTGTAGGGACACCGATTACGAGCAGTACTTC | CASTCRDTDYEQYF
TRBJ2-5 | 16 | . | . | TRBV13 | TGTGCCAGCAGCCGCCCCGGGGACTCGATCGAAGAGACCCAGTACTTC | CASSRPGDSIEETQYF
TRBJ2-2 | 15 | . | TRBD2 | TRBV4-2 | TGTGCCAGCAGCCAAGATTGGACTAGCACCGGGGAGCTGTTTTTT | CASSQDWTSTGELFF
TRBJ2-1 | 15 | . | TRBD2 | TRBV19 | TGTGCCAGTAGTATAGGGACTAGCGCCTACAATGAGCAGTTCTTC | CASSIGTSAYNEQFF
TRBJ1-1 | 13 | . | TRBD1 | TRBV7-9 | TGTGCCAGCAGAAGTGACAGGGGCACTGAAGCTTTCTTT | CASRSDRGTEAFF
TRBJ1-2 | 14 | . | TRBD1 | TRBV5-5 | TGTGCCAGCAGCTGGACAGGGGTTGACTATGGCTACACCTTC | CASSWTGVDYGYTF
TRBJ2-5 | 15 | . | TRBD1 | TRBV7-9 | TGTGCCAGCAGCTTAAGGGACAGGGCTAAAGAGACCCAGTACTTC | CASSLRDRAKETQYF
TRBJ2-3 | 14 | . | . | TRBV5-4 | TGTGCCAGCAGCTTACGGGCGGGATCAGATACGCAGTATTTT | CASSLRAGSDTQYF
TRBJ2-7 | 13 | . | . | TRBV27 | TGTGCCAGCAGTTTGGTAGGGGATTACGAGCAGTACTTC | CASSLVGDYEQYF
TRBJ1-4 | 13 | . | . | TRBV6-1 | TGTGCCAGCAGTGAAGACAGTTGGGAAAAACTGTTTTTT | CASSEDSWEKLFF
TRBJ1-2 | 12 | once | . | TRBV30 | TGTGCCTGGAGTGTATTAGGACGCGGGTTTGGCTTC | CAWSVLGRGFGF
TRBJ2-7 | 12 | once | . | TRBV7-8 | TGTGCCAGCAGCTTCTCGGGGTACGAGCAGTACTTC | CASSFSGYEQYF
TRBJ2-7 | 18 | . | TRBD1 | TRBV5-1 | TGCGCCAGCAGCTCCATTCGGGACAGGGGAGGGTCTACCTACGAGCAGTACTTC | CASSSIRDRGGSTYEQYF
TRBJ2-2 | 13 | . | . | TRBV9 | TGTGCCAGCAGCGTAGGTAATACCGGGGAGCTGTTTTTT | CASSVGNTGELFF
TRBJ1-2 | 12 | . | . | TRBV7-6 | TGTGCCAGCGGAGGGGGGGGCTATGGCTACACCTTC | CASGGGGYGYTF
TRBJ2-5 | 15 | . | TRBD2 | TRBV7-3 | TGTGCCAGCAGCTTAACAGCGGGACTACAAGAGACCCAGTACTTC | CASSLTAGLQETQYF
TRBJ2-7 | 16 | . | TRBD1 | TRBV7-2 | TGTGCCAGCAGCTCCAATTCCGGGACAGGGCTCTACGAGCAGTACTTC | CASSSNSGTGLYEQYF
TRBJ2-5 | 14 | . | TRBD1 | TRBV13 | TGTGCCAGCAGCTCCGGGACAGGAGAAGAGACCCAGTACTTC | CASSSGTGEETQYF
TRBJ1-1 | 16 | . | . | TRBV2 | TGTGCCAGCAGTGAAGATAATTGGCAGGGTACCACTGAAGCTTTCTTT | CASSEDNWQGTTEAFF
TRBJ1-2 | 14 | . | . | TRBV9 | TGTGCCAGCAGCGTAGATGGGGCAAGGATTGGCTACACCTTC | CASSVDGARIGYTF
TRBJ2-3 | 15 | . | . | TRBV5-4 | TGTGCCAGCAGCTGGGGGGAAGAGTTTCCAGATACGCAGTATTTT | CASSWGEEFPDTQYF
TRBJ2-5 | 16 | . | TRBD2 | TRBV10-3 | TGTGCCATCAGTGATGGGGGGAGGGCCAACCAAGAGACCCAGTACTTC | CAISDGGRANQETQYF
TRBJ2-7 | 15 | few | TRBD1 | TRBV6-6 | TGTGCCAGCAGTTACTCTAGACAGGGACCTTACGAGCAGTACTTC | CASSYSRQGPYEQYF
TRBJ1-6 | 18 | once | . | TRBV7-2 | TGTGCCAGCAGCTTAACGGGTAGGGGGAGCTCCTATAATTCACCCCTCCACTTT | CASSLTGRGSSYNSPLHF
TRBJ1-6 | 14 | . | . | TRBV29-1 | TGCAGCGTTGGAGGACAGTCAATCACTTCCCCCCTCCACTTT | CSVGGQSITSPLHF
TRBJ2-3 | 18 | . | TRBD2 | TRBV7-6 | TGTGCCAGCAGCCGAACTATCGGACTAGCGGGGAGCACAGATACGCAGTATTTT | CASSRTIGLAGSTDTQYF
TRBJ2-2 | 15 | once | . | TRBV6-1 | TGTGCCAGCAGTGAAGAAATGGACAGAACCGGGGAGCTGTTTTTT | CASSEEMDRTGELFF
TRBJ1-1 | 13 | . | . | TRBV6-5 | TGTGCCAGCAGTTTGAGTACGGGGACTGAAGCTTTCTTT | CASSLSTGTEAFF
TRBJ2-1 | 15 | . | . | TRBV4-3 | TGCGCCAGCAGCCAAGATCGTGGTAGCTACAATGAGCAGTTCTTC | CASSQDRGSYNEQFF